This T cell receptor (beta chain) is from a study of blood T cell repertoires in COVID-19 (dated by TCRdb to the early 2020s). For the wider study: Samples from collaborators originated in the United States, Italy and Spain and spanned both the acute and convalescent phases of COVID-19. The material from the prospective study consisted of cDNA or gDNA derived from T cells, B-cell-depleted T cells, or PBMCs. Subjects who had been exposed to COVID-19, were actively infected with it, or had recovered from it provided the deeply sampled blood TCRbeta repertoires that made up the dataset. The repertoires were released in a freely available public database meant as a resource for research on the immune response to SARS-CoV-2. The samples were drawn from two sources: the first 160 participants of the ongoing ImmuneRACE study, and 950 to 1,500 subjects contributed by 6 global collaborators. A de-identified subject ID, COVID-19 status, age in years and sex were almost always included in the sample metadata. Where available, HLA class I and class II types were obtained from metadata supplied by the sample provider rather than from assay-based typing. What the work shows at the level of the full study, not this receptor alone: The quantity of clinical and demographic metadata differed by source and by participant and was supplied without curation.

Enrolling through a virtual design, the prospective study's participants ranged in age from roughly 18 to 89 years and lived across some 22 United States geographic areas. Cohort assignment in the prospective study relied on participant-reported clinical history from a screening survey and a study questionnaire. Recovered participants in ImmuneRACE Cohort 3 were defined as having two consecutive negative NP/OP PCR tests, clearance from a healthcare professional, or resolution of symptoms. In the prospective study, mobile phlebotomists collected whole blood, serum and a nasopharyngeal or oropharyngeal swab from each participant. Prospective study participants could optionally give additional blood draws and questionnaires over an approximately two-month period. Prospective study blood samples were shipped either frozen or at room temperature before DNA extraction. CDR1 and CDR2 (LGHDT, YNNKEL) derive from the germline V gene (reference sequence). The CDR3 numbers 15 residues from cysteine through phenylalanine. The retained sequence is limited to the CDR3, 45 bases, with the frame set at the first base. The germline ends are 16 bases apart after V is trimmed by 4 bases and J by 3 bases.

For this clone: There is no known antigen for this receptor. Per-base quality was not reported, and no clone a single base away is much larger than it.

TCRbeta CDR3 regions were amplified from genomic DNA using the immunoSEQ Assay, a bias-controlled multiplex PCR. As for how the authors treated the data: The number of nucleated cells in each sample was estimated from the amplification of reference gene primers within the assay. Sequence reads were collapsed and filtered to measure the absolute abundance of every unique TCRbeta CDR3 rearrangement. For each sample, productive Simpson clonality was calculated as the square root of Simpson's diversity index over productive rearrangements. The table was pulled from immuneACCESS by TCRdb, which kept in-frame rearrangements only. Such tables lose some clones; where checked, under half of the loss comes from unresolved V genes, and the rest has no known cause. The V and J calls and clone size are taken from that table; D and trimming were inferred from the DNA. The sample contains about 330,000 clones, more than 70% of them found a single time. The ten largest make up approximately 5.3% of the sample.

The sequence is built from TRBV3-1 (or the pseudogene TRBV3-2) and TRBJ2-7; 6 matching bases give a weak D call of TRBD1. Sequenced material: PBMCs or T cells enriched from blood (not recorded which). The clonotype was recovered from a woman aged 25 to 45 who had recovered from COVID-19. The DNA reads as follows: TGTGCCAGCAGCCGCCCGGGGTCAGGGGTCTACGAGCAGTACTTC. Translated, it gives CASSRPGSGVYEQYF.